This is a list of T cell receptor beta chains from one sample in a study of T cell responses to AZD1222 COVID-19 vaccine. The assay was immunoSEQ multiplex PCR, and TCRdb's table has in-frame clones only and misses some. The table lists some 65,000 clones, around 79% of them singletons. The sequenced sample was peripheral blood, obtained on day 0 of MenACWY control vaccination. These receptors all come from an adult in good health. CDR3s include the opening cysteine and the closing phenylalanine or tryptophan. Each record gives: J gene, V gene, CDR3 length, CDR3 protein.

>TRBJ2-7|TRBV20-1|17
CSASPNTGGGYSYEQYF
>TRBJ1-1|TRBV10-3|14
CATKERGEYGEAFF
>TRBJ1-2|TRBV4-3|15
CASSQHIEGIRGYTF
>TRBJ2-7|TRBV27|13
CASSSTVEGEQYF
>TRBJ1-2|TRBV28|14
CASTLGTGGYGYTF
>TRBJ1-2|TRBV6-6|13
CASREPADYGYTF
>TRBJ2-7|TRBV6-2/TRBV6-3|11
CASSMGGRQYF
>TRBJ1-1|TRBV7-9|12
CASSPGANEAFF
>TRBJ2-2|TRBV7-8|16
CASSLVWQQNTGELFF
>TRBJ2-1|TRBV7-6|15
CASSLMAGDHNEQFF
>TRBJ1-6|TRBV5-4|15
CASSDSTGHNSPLHF
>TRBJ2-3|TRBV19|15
CASSIRQVGTDTQYF
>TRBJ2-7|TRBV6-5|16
CASSSNRDRTFYEQYF
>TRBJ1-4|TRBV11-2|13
CASSLGTYEKLFF
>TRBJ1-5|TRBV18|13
CASSPGLNQPQHF
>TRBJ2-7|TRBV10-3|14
CAISGGQRGYEQYF
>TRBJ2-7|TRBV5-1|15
CASSPSTGTGYEQYF
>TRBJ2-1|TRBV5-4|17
CASSSQGSKSNYNEQFF
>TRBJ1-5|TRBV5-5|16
CASSLVQGSPNQPQHF
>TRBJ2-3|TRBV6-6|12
CASSQPTDTQYF
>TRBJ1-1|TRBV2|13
CASSRAGNTEAFF
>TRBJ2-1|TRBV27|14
CASSLSEERYKEFF
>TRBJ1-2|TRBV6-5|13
CASSNTQGYGYTF
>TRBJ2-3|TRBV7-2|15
CASSLAGHSTDTQYF
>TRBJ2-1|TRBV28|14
CASSPPTGNNEQFF
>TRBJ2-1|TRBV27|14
CASRGLAQYNEQFF
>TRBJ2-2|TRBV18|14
CASSPRESTGELFF
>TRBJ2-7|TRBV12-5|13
CASGFGHLYEQYF
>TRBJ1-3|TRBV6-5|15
CASSYARGLGNTIYF
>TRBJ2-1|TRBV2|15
CASSESGASYNEQFF
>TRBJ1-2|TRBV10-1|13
CASSESQNYGYTF
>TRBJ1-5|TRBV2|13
CASSSRGDQPQHF
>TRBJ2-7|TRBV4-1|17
CASSHGTGGSLGYEQYF
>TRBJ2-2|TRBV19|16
CASSLLAGVLTGELFF
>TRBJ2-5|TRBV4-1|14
CASSQLGGQETQYF
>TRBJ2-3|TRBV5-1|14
CASSLENGADTQYF
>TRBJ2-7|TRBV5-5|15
CASSLGLGRSYEQYF
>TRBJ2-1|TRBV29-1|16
CSAPGTGTGAYNEQFF
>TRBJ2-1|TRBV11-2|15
CASSNPGTQAREQFF
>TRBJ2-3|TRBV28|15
CASSSLAGSIDTQYF
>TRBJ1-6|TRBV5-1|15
CASSLDLGEWSPLHF
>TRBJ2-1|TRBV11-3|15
CASSSGTSGRNEQFF
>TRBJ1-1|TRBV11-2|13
CASGQGTNTEAFF
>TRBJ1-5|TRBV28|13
CAILGNSNQPQHF
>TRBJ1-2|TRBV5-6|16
CASSFQDRHINYGYTF
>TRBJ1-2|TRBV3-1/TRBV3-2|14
CASSQGTTYYGYTF
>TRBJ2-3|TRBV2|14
CASSSQIHPDTQYF
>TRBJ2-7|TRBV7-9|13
CASSFQDQSEQYF
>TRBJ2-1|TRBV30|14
CAWSRGGPNNEQFF
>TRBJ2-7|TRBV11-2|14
CASSPGQASYEQYF
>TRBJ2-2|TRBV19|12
CASSIPPGELFF
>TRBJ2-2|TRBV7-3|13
CASSSTNTGELFF
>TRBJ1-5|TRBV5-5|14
CASSSGPGNQPQHF
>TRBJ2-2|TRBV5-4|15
CASSLGAGEAGELFF
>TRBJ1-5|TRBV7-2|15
CASSLTVNSNQPQHF
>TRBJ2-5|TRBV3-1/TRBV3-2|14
CASSQEGLGETQYF
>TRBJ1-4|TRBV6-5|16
CASSYSGRATNEKLFF
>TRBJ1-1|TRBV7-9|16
CASRYWGQGSYTEAFF
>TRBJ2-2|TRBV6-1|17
CASSEVLGGISTGELFF